The 9 T cell receptor beta chains in this list originate from one sample, sequenced in a study of blood T cell repertoires in COVID-19. The protocol was immunoSEQ multiplex PCR, while the TCRdb copy is restricted to in-frame clones and leaves out a portion. This table holds roughly 70,000 clones, more than 70% found once. Sequencing was performed on peripheral blood. These receptors were obtained from a human donor in a cohort sampled during active COVID-19.

The DNA of the CDR3 is TGCGCCAGCAGCCAAGAAACCGGGACAGTATACAATGAGCAGTTCTTC. Translated, it gives CASSQETGTVYNEQFF. The chain recombines TRBV4-1 with TRBJ2-1; 7 positions agree with TRBD1. V shed 0 bases and J 4 bases; nucleotides not matched to a gene: 6. The CDR3 is 16 amino acids. CDR1 is MGHRA, CDR2 YSYEKL, per germline.

The V gene is TRBV6-4, the J gene TRBJ1-6; D call uncertain. With 4 bases removed from V and 10 bases from J, the gap between germline ends came to 20 bases. The germline gives CDR1 MRHNA, CDR2 SNTAGT. The CDR3 totals 16 residues. CDR3 DNA: TGTGCCAGCAGTGCCGATCTTGGCGGTCTTGGCTCACCCCTCCACTTT. This translates into CASSADLGGLGSPLHF.

This clone was observed once. CDR3 sequence: CASTFPGETQYF. The DNA for the CDR3 is TGTGCCAGCACCTTCCCCGGGGAGACCCAGTACTTC. The V gene is TRBV13, the J gene TRBJ2-5; D is ambiguous. Germline CDR1 reads PRHDT; CDR2 reads FYEKMQ (reference sequence). The CDR3 length is 12 residues. V lost 7 bases, J lost 5 bases, and 11 bases lay in between.

The V and J genes are TRBV10-1 and TRBJ2-3, with a possible D match to TRBD2 (5 bases). CDR1 is WNHNN and CDR2 is SYGVQD in the germline V gene (reference sequence). The CDR3 runs 15 residues. Trimming left V 6 bases short and J 2 bases short, with 15 bases between. The CDR3 is CASSGLAVATDTQYF. CDR3 DNA sequence: TGCGCCAGCAGCGGTCTAGCAGTCGCCACAGATACGCAGTATTTT.

This clone was counted a single time. The chain has TRBV18 and TRBJ2-1, with D tentatively TRBD2 (6 bases). The germline V gene encodes CDR1 KGHSH and CDR2 LQKENI. Trimming stripped 1 base from V and 5 bases from J, with 6 bases between. The CDR3 contains 13 residues. CDR3 residues: CASSPREDNEQFF. The CDR3 DNA is TGTGCCAGCTCACCACGGGAGGACAATGAGCAGTTCTTC. The whole variable domain, filled in from reference TRBV18 and TRBJ2-1, reads NAGVMQNPRHLVRRRGQEARLRCSPMKGHSHVYWYRQLPEEGLKFMVYLQKENIIDESGMPKERFSAEFPKEGPSILRIQQVVRGDSAAYFCASSPREDNEQFFGPGTRLTVL.

The V call is TRBV10-3, the J call TRBJ1-1, with TRBD1 as a possible D gene (6 bases). The CDR3 has 14 residues. Per the germline V gene, CDR1 is ENHRY and CDR2 is SYGVKD. V lost 5 bases and J lost 4, with 14 bases in between. Here the CDR3 reads CAISYGGGGTEAFF. The CDR3 DNA is TGTGCCATCAGTTACGGGGGGGGCGGCACTGAAGCTTTCTTT.

V gene TRBV6-5 combines with J gene TRBJ2-7; D perhaps matches TRBD1 (5 bases). Germline assignment: CDR1 MNHEY and CDR2 SVGAGI. With 4 bases removed from V and 6 bases from J, the gap between germline ends came to 7 bases. The length of the CDR3 is 11 residues. The CDR3 region has the DNA TGTGCCAGCAGTTGGGGCGCCGAGCAGTACTTC. Protein product: CASSWGAEQYF.

This clone showed up just once. The chain uses TRBV28 and TRBJ1-2, with 10 nucleotides matching TRBD1. The germline V gene has CDR1 MDHEN and CDR2 SYDVKM. J lost 3 bases, V lost 7 bases, and 5 bases had no gene match. The CDR3 has 14 residues. CDR3 region: CASIQDRGYYGYTF. The CDR3 DNA is TGTGCCAGCATCCAGGACAGGGGGTACTATGGCTACACCTTC.

J is TRBJ2-3 and V is TRBV2; 12 nucleotides line up with TRBD2. CDR3 size: 15 residues. The V and J ends lost 6 bases and 4 bases, in that order; junction bases with no gene match: 5. Germline assignment: CDR1 SNHLY and CDR2 FYNNEI. The CDR3 spells CASSGTSGSADTQYF. The CDR3 DNA reads TGTGCCAGCAGCGGGACTAGCGGGTCGGCAGATACGCAGTATTTT.